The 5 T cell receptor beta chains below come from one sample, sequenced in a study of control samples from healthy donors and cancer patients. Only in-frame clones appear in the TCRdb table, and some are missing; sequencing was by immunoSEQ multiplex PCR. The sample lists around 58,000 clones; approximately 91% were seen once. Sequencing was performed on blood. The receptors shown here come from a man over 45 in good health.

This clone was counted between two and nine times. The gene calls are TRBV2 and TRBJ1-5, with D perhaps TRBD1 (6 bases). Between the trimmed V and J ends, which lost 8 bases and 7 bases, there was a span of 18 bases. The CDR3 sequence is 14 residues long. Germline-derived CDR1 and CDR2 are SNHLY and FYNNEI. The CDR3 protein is CASGKAAGAQPQHF. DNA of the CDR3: TGTGCCAGCGGGAAGGCGGCAGGGGCGCAGCCCCAGCATTTT.

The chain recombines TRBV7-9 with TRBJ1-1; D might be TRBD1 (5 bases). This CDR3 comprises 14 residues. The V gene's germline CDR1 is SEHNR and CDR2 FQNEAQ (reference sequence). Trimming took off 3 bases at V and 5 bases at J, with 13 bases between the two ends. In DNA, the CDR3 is TGTGCCAGCAGCTTCCTATCGCAGGGAACTGAAGCTTTCTTT. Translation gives CASSFLSQGTEAFF.

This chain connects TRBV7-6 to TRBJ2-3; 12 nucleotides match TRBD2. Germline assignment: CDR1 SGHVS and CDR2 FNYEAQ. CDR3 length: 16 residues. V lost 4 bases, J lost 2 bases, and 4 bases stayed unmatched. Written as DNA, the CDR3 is TGTGCCAGCAGCTACGGGACTAGCGGGTACACAGATACGCAGTATTTT. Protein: CASSYGTSGYTDTQYF.

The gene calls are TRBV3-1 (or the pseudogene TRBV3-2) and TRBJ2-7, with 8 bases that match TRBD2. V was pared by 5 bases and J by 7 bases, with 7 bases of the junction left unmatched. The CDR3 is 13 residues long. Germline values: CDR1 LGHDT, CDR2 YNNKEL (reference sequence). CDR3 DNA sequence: TGTGCCAGCAGCTACGGGACTAGAGGGGAGCAGTACTTC. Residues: CASSYGTRGEQYF.

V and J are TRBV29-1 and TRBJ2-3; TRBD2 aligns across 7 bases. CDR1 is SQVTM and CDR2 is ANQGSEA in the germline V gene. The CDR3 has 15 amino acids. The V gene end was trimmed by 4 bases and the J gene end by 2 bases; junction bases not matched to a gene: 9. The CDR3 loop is CSVGGASGYTDTQYF. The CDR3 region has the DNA TGCAGCGTTGGCGGGGCTAGCGGTTACACAGATACGCAGTATTTT.